Listed here are 15 T cell receptor beta chains from one sample, sequenced in a study of shared clonotypes between healthy human individuals. Clones were read by immunoSEQ multiplex PCR, and TCRdb kept only the in-frame ones, dropping some. The sample holds around 2,000,000 clones, more than 85% seen once. CD45RO-negative cells were positively selected for CCR7, leaving out terminally differentiated effector memory CD45RA+ cells. Sequenced input: naive CD8+ T cells from PBMCs. The receptors originated from a man younger than 30 in good health. Some clones in this sample may be carry-over from other donors' samples.

The gene calls are TRBV28 and TRBJ2-2, with 8 positions matching TRBD1. V shed 1 base, J shed 1 base, and the junction held 5 bases outside the gene matches. This CDR3 has 17 amino acids. CDR1 is MDHEN and CDR2 is SYDVKM in the germline V gene. In DNA form, the CDR3 reads TGTGCCAGCAGTTTATTTCACGGGACAGGGAACACCGGGGAGCTGTTTTTT. This codes for CASSLFHGTGNTGELFF.

The rearrangement links TRBV5-6 to TRBJ2-1; TRBD2 matches 9 bases. Germline lookup yields CDR1 SGHDT and CDR2 YYEEEE. V shed 2 bases and J 2 bases; nucleotides not matched to a gene: 2. The CDR3 is 15 amino acids. The CDR3 DNA reads TGTGCCAGCAGCTTAGCTAGCGGGACCTACAATGAGCAGTTCTTC. This codes for CASSLASGTYNEQFF.

The chain recombines TRBV7-9 with TRBJ2-2; D is uncertain. Germline assignment: CDR1 SEHNR and CDR2 FQNEAQ (reference sequence). V was shortened by 4 bases and J by 2 bases, with 8 bases between the two germline ends. The CDR3 spans 14 residues. Written as DNA, the CDR3 is TGTGCCAGCAGCTCGGGCCCAAACACCGGGGAGCTGTTTTTT. Its translation is CASSSGPNTGELFF.

The chain has TRBV5-1 and TRBJ2-3; D possibly corresponds to TRBD2 (6 bases). The CDR3 contains 14 residues. Deletions cut 0 bases from V and 4 bases from J, with 9 bases between. Germline CDR1 and CDR2: SGHRS and YFSETQ. The CDR3 here is CASSLERVPDTQYF. For the CDR3, the DNA is TGCGCCAGCAGCTTGGAGCGGGTGCCAGATACGCAGTATTTT.

The chain recombines TRBV7-9 with TRBJ1-2; a possible D gene is TRBD1 (6 bases). The CDR3 has 15 residues. Germline CDR1 SEHNR, CDR2 FQNEAQ (reference sequence). V lost 0 bases and J 3 bases, leaving 11 bases between the germline ends. The CDR3 protein is CASSLATGGDYGYTF. CDR3 in DNA: TGTGCCAGCAGCTTAGCGACGGGGGGCGACTATGGCTACACCTTC.

This clone was detected only once. The V and J genes are TRBV5-4 and TRBJ2-7, with D possibly TRBD1 on 6 matching bases. Germline CDR1 reads SGHNT; CDR2 reads YYREEE (reference sequence). V lost 4 bases to trimming and J lost 4 bases, with 18 bases between them. This CDR3 is 15 amino acids long. This CDR3 reads CASSTSPGHVYEQYF. CDR3 in DNA: TGTGCCAGCAGCACCTCACCGGGACATGTTTACGAGCAGTACTTC. The full variable domain, its missing parts supplied by reference TRBV5-4 and TRBJ2-7, is ETGVTQSPTHLIKTRGQQVTLRCSSQSGHNTVSWYQQALGQGPQFIFQYYREEENGRGNFPPRFSGLQFPNYSSELNVNALELDDSALYLCASSTSPGHVYEQYFGPGTRLTVT.

The chain recombines TRBV7-3 with TRBJ2-1, with a tentative D call TRBD1 (6 bases). The CDR3 extends over 15 amino acids. The germline V gene encodes CDR1 SGHTA and CDR2 FQGTGA. Deletions cut 0 bases from V and 8 bases from J, with 14 bases between. Here the CDR3 reads CASSLTLQGIDEQFF. The DNA for the CDR3 is TGTGCCAGCAGCTTAACGTTGCAGGGGATCGATGAGCAGTTCTTC.

This clone was observed a single time. CDR3 DNA sequence: TGCAGCGGGACAGGGGGCACTGAAGCTTTCTTT. The encoded protein is CSGTGGTEAFF. The chain combines TRBV29-1 with TRBJ1-1; 10 bases fit TRBD1. Germline assignment: CDR1 SQVTM and CDR2 ANQGSEA. The CDR3 is 11 residues long. V lost 7 bases to trimming and J lost 4 bases; unmatched junction nucleotides: 0. Filled out from reference TRBV29-1 and TRBJ1-1, the complete variable domain reads SAVISQKPSRDICQRGTSLTIQCQVDSQVTMMFWYRQQPGQSLTLIATANQGSEATYESGFVIDKFPISRPNLTFSTLTVSNMSPEDSSIYLCSGTGGTEAFFGQGTRLTVV.

CDR3 amino acids: CASSLTVRTEAFF. CDR3 bases: TGTGCCAGCAGCTTGACGGTCCGCACTGAAGCTTTCTTT. The chain has TRBV11-3 and TRBJ1-1; D ambiguous. This CDR3 has 13 amino acids. Between the trimmed V and J ends, which lost 3 bases and 4 bases, there was a span of 9 bases. From germline, CDR1 is SGHNT and CDR2 YENEEA.

The chain links TRBV7-9 to TRBJ2-3; D is possibly TRBD1 or TRBD2 (5 bases each). Trimming stripped 5 bases from V and 8 bases from J, with 11 bases between. The CDR3 contains 12 residues. Germline loops: CDR1 SEHNR, CDR2 FQNEAQ (reference sequence). CDR3 DNA sequence: TGTGCCAGCAGCGAAGGGGCGGGTACGCAGTATTTT. Amino acid sequence: CASSEGAGTQYF.

The rearrangement uses TRBV10-3 and TRBJ2-5; 7 bases match TRBD2. V lost 3 bases to trimming and J lost 0 bases; unmatched junction nucleotides: 7. This CDR3 has 16 residues. Germline values: CDR1 ENHRY, CDR2 SYGVKD. The DNA of the CDR3 is TGTGCCATCAGTGAAGTCAGCGGGATAAACCAAGAGACCCAGTACTTC. It encodes CAISEVSGINQETQYF.

This clone was observed a single time. This chain uses TRBV6-1 with TRBJ2-7, with TRBD2 matching 8 bases. CDR1 and CDR2 from the germline V gene are MNHNS and SASEGT. This CDR3 region has 14 residues. Unmatched junction bases numbered 8, after V lost 8 bases and J lost 2 bases. CDR3 in DNA: TGTGCCAGCGGGCATAGCGGGATAACCTACGAGCAGTACTTC. Translated, it gives CASGHSGITYEQYF.

The J gene is TRBJ2-1, the V gene TRBV27; unclear D gene. CDR3 length equals 11 residues. Germline lookup yields CDR1 MNHEY and CDR2 SMNVEV (reference sequence). V was pared by 4 bases and J by 10 bases, with 8 bases between. DNA of the CDR3: TGTGCCAGCAGTTCCTTCCTAGAGCAGTTCTTC. The encoded protein is CASSSFLEQFF.

In its sample, this clone was seen once. This rearrangement joins TRBV28 to TRBJ2-1; 7 bases line up with TRBD1. Trimming at V came to 3 bases and at J to 2 bases, leaving 4 bases not matched to a gene. From germline, CDR1 is MDHEN and CDR2 SYDVKM. The CDR3 loop spans 15 amino acids. CDR3 loop: CASSLTGIAYNEQFF. In DNA form, the CDR3 reads TGTGCCAGCAGTTTGACAGGGATCGCCTACAATGAGCAGTTCTTC.

The chain uses TRBV4-3 and TRBJ1-3; D is ambiguous. This CDR3 region has 14 residues. Trimming cost V 4 bases and J 3 bases, with 10 bases left between them. Germline CDR1 is LGHNA and CDR2 is YSLEER. The CDR3 DNA reads TGCGCCAGCAGCCCCCGTGATTTTGGAAACACCATATATTTT. This gives the protein CASSPRDFGNTIYF.